This paragraph reports one T cell receptor beta chain. This sample was taken from a study of blood T cell repertoires in COVID-19. The repertoire was sequenced with immunoSEQ multiplex PCR; TCRdb's copy has only in-frame clones and lacks some. Of 150,000 to 200,000 clones in the sample, 70% to 85% were seen once. Germline CDR1 is LGHNA and CDR2 is YSLEER. The CDR3 spans 16 residues. V dropped 2 bases and J dropped 2; count of bases not matched to a gene: 5. The V and J genes are TRBV4-3 and TRBJ2-1, with 8 bases matching TRBD2. The TCR comes from a woman aged 55-75 years with acute COVID-19. The sample consisted of PBMCs or T cells enriched from blood (not recorded which). CDR3 amino acids: CASSQSGGTTYNEQFF. CDR3 coding DNA: TGCGCCAGCAGCCAATCGGGGGGGACAACCTACAATGAGCAGTTCTTC.